These T cell receptor beta chains were read from a single sample in a study of blood T cells in healthy people across ages. Each CDR3 protein is one row after TCRdb ran MiXCR on the 5' RACE reads. Here the sample spans approximately 690,000 distinct CDR3 sequences, 58% being singletons. The sequenced sample was blood. These TCRs come from a man in his sixties in good health. CDR3s include the opening cysteine and the closing phenylalanine or tryptophan. The D gene is left open where the match is weak. Size tells how often a clone was seen (once, few, many) or the class of an expanded clone, and some rows leave it out.

d_gene	v_gene	abundance	j_gene	CDR3nt	CDR3aa
.	TRBV4-1	few	TRBJ1-4	TGCGCCAGCAGCCAAGATCCAGGGGATGAAAAACTGTTTTTT	CASSQDPGDEKLFF
.	TRBV4-2	.	TRBJ1-1	TGTGCCAGCAGCCCACAACTAGCGGGGGACACTGAAGCTTTCTTT	CASSPQLAGDTEAFF
.	TRBV25-1	few	TRBJ1-2	TGTGCCAGCACCGTGGCAGGCGAAAGTGGCTACACCTTC	CASTVAGESGYTF
.	TRBV3-1	many	TRBJ2-5	TGTGCCAGCAGCCAAGACGGGAGACTAGAGGGGATAGAGACCCAGTACTTC	CASSQDGRLEGIETQYF
.	TRBV14	.	TRBJ1-6	TGTGCCAGCAGCCAAGGGTGGAATTCACCCCTCCACTTT	CASSQGWNSPLHF
.	TRBV20-1	few	TRBJ2-7	TGCAGTGCACCACAGCCTTACGAGCAGTACTTC	CSAPQPYEQYF
TRBD1	TRBV5-1	.	TRBJ2-5	TGCGCCAGCAGTCGGAGCAGACAGGGGAGTGGGGAGACCCAGTACTTC	CASSRSRQGSGETQYF
.	TRBV19	.	TRBJ2-7	TGTGCCAGTAGTATAGGCGGGAACCCCGAGCAGTACTTC	CASSIGGNPEQYF
TRBD2	TRBV4-1	.	TRBJ2-1	TGCGCCAGCAGCCAAGTGGCTAGCGGGGGGCACTCCTACAATGAGCAGTTCTTC	CASSQVASGGHSYNEQFF
TRBD2	TRBV7-6	.	TRBJ2-1	TGTGCCAGCAGCATTATAGCGGGGGGGCCGCCCTACAATGAGCAGTTCTTC	CASSIIAGGPPYNEQFF
.	TRBV6-6	.	TRBJ2-7	TGTGCCAGCAGGAAGGACACCACCTACGAGCAGTACTTC	CASRKDTTYEQYF
.	TRBV6-5	.	TRBJ1-6	TGTGCCAGCAGTTACCTTTCCAAGGGCCCCCTCCACTTT	CASSYLSKGPLHF
.	TRBV2	few	TRBJ1-5	TGTGCCAGCAGCGAAGGGGTGAATCAGCCCCAGCATTTT	CASSEGVNQPQHF
TRBD1	TRBV5-1	.	TRBJ2-7	TGCGCCAGCAGCTTGGGGACAGGGGGCTTTACCACCTCCTACGAGCAGTACTTC	CASSLGTGGFTTSYEQYF
.	TRBV6-1	.	TRBJ1-5	TGTGCCAGCACCCGACAGGACCGCCAGCCCCAGCATTTT	CASTRQDRQPQHF
.	TRBV6-4	.	TRBJ2-3	TGTGCCAGCAGTGACTCGGGGGGCCGAACGCAGTATTTT	CASSDSGGRTQYF
TRBD2	TRBV4-2	.	TRBJ2-5	TGTGCCAGCAGCCAAGATCTTTCCGGGGGGGCAGGAGAGACCCAGTACTTC	CASSQDLSGGAGETQYF
.	TRBV19	once	TRBJ2-4	TGTGCCAGTAGTATTGGTCCGTCCTTGGAGCAGTACTTC	CASSIGPSLEQYF
.	TRBV24-1	few	TRBJ2-6	TGTGCCACCAGCCAAACAGGGTCTGGGGCCAACGTCCTGACTTTC	CATSQTGSGANVLTF
.	TRBV7-2	.	TRBJ2-5	TGTACCAGCAGCGGGCAGGGACTCGCGTATGAGACCCAGTACTTC	CTSSGQGLAYETQYF
TRBD1	TRBV20-1	.	TRBJ1-2	TGCAGTGCTACAAGATTCGGGCCGGGACAGGGATTTTATGGCTACACCTTC	CSATRFGPGQGFYGYTF
TRBD2	TRBV10-2	.	TRBJ2-3	TGCGCCAGCAGTGATCCTAGCGGGGACGCAGATACGCAGTATTTT	CASSDPSGDADTQYF
.	TRBV9	.	TRBJ2-5	TGTGCCAGCAGCGAGGGACTCCGAGGGAAGACCCAGTACTTC	CASSEGLRGKTQYF
.	TRBV6-6	few	TRBJ2-5	TGTGCCAGCAAAACACAGGGTTTCCAAGAGACCCAGTACTTC	CASKTQGFQETQYF
.	TRBV10-3	.	TRBJ2-7	TGTGCCATCAGCTCTTCCTGCGAGCAGTACTTC	CAISSSCEQYF
.	TRBV20-1	once	TRBJ1-1	TGCAGCATTCCGTCGGGGGTGACTGAAGCTTTCTTT	CSIPSGVTEAFF
.	TRBV6-4	many	TRBJ1-1	TGTGCCAGCAGTTCGGACATGAACACTGAAGCTTTCTTT	CASSSDMNTEAFF
.	TRBV6-6	.	TRBJ1-4	TGTGCCAGCAGTTACTCGAAAGAAAAACTGTTTTTT	CASSYSKEKLFF
TRBD1	TRBV5-1	.	TRBJ1-2	TGCGCCAGCAGCCCCGTCGGACAGGGCGGCTACACCTTC	CASSPVGQGGYTF
TRBD2	TRBV5-1	few	TRBJ2-1	TGCGCCAGCAGCTTGCGGGGGGGCGGTGAGCAGTTCTTC	CASSLRGGGEQFF